The sequence of this T cell receptor beta chain was determined in a study of T cell clusters in autoimmune cytopenias. At the level of the study: The median distinct TRB clonotype count was around 2,400 per sample, from a median approximately 52,000 reads.

One tube held mixed TRB-A and TRB-B primer pools for touch-down PCR. TCRdb reprocessed the multiplex PCR reads and reports one entry per CDR3 protein, with no DNA. In all, the sample yields approximately 560 distinct CDR3 sequences. TRB was amplified from approximately 250 ng of peripheral blood genomic DNA per sample. CDR1 MNHEY and CDR2 SMNVEV come from the germline V gene (reference sequence). The CDR3 runs to 18 residues. Findings of the study overall: TRB repertoire shifts in secondary cytopenia and chronic lymphocytic leukemia mostly reflected lymphoma, not autoimmunity. No cluster-lack signature appeared between secondary cytopenia and chronic lymphocytic leukemia patients, apparently due to lymphoma masking.

On this clonotype: Its antigen is currently unknown.

Sequencing was performed on peripheral blood. This sequence originates from a human donor with an autoimmune cytopenia or autoimmune hepatitis (not recorded which). The rearrangement links TRBV27 to TRBJ2-1; the D call of TRBD2 rests on TCRdb alone, since no DNA is present to check it. CDR3 sequence reads: CASSMAGIAGGSYNEQFF.